The present T cell receptor (beta chain) was sequenced within a study of shared T cell receptors in the human thymus. This table comes from immunoSEQ multiplex PCR, and its TCRdb copy is limited to in-frame clones, with some not included. This sample has hundreds of thousands of clones, with approximately 89% found just once. This clone has a single count. This same sample was also taken into another study, of human thymus T cells. That paper adds: Donors were healthy Finnish infants having corrective surgery for congenital heart defects. Resections that were taken during corrective heart surgery supplied the thymus tissue. Within thymic and blood repertoires, V and J gene usage appeared to be biased. Unrelated people showed highly overlapping thymic repertoires, related research reported.

Sample: thymocytes. The sequence came from a boy in the first two years of life with a congenital heart defect.

The CDR3 here is CASVGPSSYNEQFF. As DNA, the CDR3 is TGTGCCTCGGTAGGCCCTAGCTCCTACAATGAGCAGTTCTTC. This chain links TRBV2 with TRBJ2-1; unclear D gene. The germline CDR1 and CDR2 sequences are SNHLY and FYNNEI. V was clipped by 11 bases and J by 0 bases, with 14 bases between them. The CDR3 has 14 residues.